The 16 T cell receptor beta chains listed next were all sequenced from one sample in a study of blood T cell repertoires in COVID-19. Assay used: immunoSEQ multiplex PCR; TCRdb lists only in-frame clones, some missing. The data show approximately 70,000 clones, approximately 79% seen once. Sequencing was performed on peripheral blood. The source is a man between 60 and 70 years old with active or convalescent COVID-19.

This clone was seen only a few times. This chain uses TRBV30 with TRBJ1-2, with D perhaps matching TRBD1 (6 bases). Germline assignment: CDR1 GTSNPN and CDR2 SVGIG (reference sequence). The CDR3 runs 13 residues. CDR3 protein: CAGAASRMRGYTF. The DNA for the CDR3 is TGTGCGGGGGCAGCATCTCGGATGAGGGGCTACACCTTC.

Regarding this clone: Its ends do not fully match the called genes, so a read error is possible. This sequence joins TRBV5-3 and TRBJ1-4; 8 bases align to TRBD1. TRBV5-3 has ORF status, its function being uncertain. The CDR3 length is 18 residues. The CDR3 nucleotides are TGTGCCAGAAGCCACCGGGACAGGCCCCGGACGAAGGGTCGAAAAACTGTTTTT. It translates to CARSHRDRPRTKGRKTVF.

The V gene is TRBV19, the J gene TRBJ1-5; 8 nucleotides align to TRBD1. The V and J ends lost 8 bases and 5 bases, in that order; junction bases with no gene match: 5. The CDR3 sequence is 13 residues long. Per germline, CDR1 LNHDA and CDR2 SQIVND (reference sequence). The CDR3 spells CASRRGQHQPQHF. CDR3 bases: TGTGCCAGTCGCAGGGGGCAGCATCAGCCCCAGCATTTT.

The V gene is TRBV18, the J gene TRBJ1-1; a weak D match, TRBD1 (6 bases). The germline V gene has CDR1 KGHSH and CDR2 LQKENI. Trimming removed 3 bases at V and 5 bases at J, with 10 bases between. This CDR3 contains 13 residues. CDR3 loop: CASSPQGLTEAFF. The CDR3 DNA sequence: TGTGCCAGCTCACCTCAGGGGCTGACTGAAGCTTTCTTT.

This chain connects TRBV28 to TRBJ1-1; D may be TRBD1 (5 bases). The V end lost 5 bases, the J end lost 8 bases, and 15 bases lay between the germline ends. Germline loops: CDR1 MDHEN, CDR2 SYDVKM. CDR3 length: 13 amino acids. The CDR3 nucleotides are TGTGCCAGCAGTCTCACGGGGGTAAGGGAAGCTTTCTTT. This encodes CASSLTGVREAFF.

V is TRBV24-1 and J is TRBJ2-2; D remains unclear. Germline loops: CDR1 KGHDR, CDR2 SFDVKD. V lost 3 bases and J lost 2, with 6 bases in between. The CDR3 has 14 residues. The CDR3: CATSDEPNTGELFF. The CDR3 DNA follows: TGTGCCACCAGTGATGAGCCTAACACCGGGGAGCTGTTTTTT.

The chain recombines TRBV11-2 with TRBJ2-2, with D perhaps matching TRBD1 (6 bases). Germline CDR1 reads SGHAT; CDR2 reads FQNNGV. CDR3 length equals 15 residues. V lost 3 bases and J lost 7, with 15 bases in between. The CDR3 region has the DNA TGTGCCAGCAGCTTCGTTCAGGGGTCGGTCGGGGAGCTGTTTTTT. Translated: CASSFVQGSVGELFF.

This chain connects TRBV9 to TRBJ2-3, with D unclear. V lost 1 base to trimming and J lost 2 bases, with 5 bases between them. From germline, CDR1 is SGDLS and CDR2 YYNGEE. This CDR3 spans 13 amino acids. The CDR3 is CASSVQNTDTQYF. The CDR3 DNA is TGTGCCAGCAGCGTACAGAACACAGATACGCAGTATTTT. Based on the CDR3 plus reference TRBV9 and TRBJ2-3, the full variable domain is DSGVTQTPKHLITATGQRVTLRCSPRSGDLSVYWYQQSLDQGLQFLIQYYNGEERAKGNILERFSAQQFPDLHSELNLSSLELGDSALYFCASSVQNTDTQYFGPGTRLTVL.

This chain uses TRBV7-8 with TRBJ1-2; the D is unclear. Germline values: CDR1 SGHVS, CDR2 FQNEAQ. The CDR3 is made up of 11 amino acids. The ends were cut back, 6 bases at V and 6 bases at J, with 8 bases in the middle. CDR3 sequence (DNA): TGTGCCAGCAGGTCAATTCATGGCTACACCTTC. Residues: CASRSIHGYTF.

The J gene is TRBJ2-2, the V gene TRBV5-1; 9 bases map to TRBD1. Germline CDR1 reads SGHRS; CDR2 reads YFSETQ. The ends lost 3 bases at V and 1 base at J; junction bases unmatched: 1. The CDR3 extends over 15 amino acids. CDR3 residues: CASSSGQGNTGELFF. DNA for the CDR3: TGCGCCAGCAGCTCGGGACAGGGGAACACCGGGGAGCTGTTTTTT. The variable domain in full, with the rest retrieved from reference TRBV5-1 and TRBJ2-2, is KAGVTQTPRYLIKTRGQQVTLSCSPISGHRSVSWYQQTPGQGLQFLFEYFSETQRNKGNFPGRFSGRQFSNSRSEMNVSTLELGDSALYLCASSSGQGNTGELFFGEGSRLTVL.

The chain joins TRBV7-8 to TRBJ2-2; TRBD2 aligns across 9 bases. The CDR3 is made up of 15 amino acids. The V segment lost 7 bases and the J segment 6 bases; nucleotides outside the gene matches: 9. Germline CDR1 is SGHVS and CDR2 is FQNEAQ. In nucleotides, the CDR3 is TGTGCCAGCAACCTAGAGACTAGCGGTGCCGGGGAGCTGTTTTTT. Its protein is CASNLETSGAGELFF.

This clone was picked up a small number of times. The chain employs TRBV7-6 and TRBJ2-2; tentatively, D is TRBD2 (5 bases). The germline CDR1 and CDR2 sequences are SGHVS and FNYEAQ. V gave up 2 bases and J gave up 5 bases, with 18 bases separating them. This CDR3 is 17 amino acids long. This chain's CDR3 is CASSLIPGPGWTGELFF. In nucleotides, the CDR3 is TGTGCCAGCAGCTTAATCCCGGGCCCGGGGTGGACCGGGGAGCTGTTTTTT.

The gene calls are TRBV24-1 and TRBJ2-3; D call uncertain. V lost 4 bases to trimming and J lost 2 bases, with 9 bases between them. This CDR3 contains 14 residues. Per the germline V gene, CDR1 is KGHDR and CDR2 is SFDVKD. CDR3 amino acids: CATSESQITDTQYF. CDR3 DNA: TGTGCCACCAGTGAGTCTCAGATCACAGATACGCAGTATTTT.

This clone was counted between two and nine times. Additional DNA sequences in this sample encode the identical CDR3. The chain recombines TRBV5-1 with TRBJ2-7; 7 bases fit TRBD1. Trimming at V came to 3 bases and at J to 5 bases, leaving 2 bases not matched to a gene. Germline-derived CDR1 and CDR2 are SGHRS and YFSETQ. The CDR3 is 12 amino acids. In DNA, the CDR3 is TGCGCCAGCAGCTCCACAGGGGACGAGCAGTACTTC. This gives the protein CASSSTGDEQYF. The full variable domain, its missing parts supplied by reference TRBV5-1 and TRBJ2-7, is KAGVTQTPRYLIKTRGQQVTLSCSPISGHRSVSWYQQTPGQGLQFLFEYFSETQRNKGNFPGRFSGRQFSNSRSEMNVSTLELGDSALYLCASSSTGDEQYFGPGTRLTVT.

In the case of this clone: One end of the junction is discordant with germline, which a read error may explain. The DNA of the CDR3 is TGTGCCAGCAAACCGGGACAGGGCCAGTACGGGCAGTACTTC. Its protein product is CASKPGQGQYGQYF. The chain is built from TRBV6-5 and TRBJ2-7; 9 bases are shared with TRBD1. Looked up from germline, CDR1 is MNHEY and CDR2 is SVGAGI. The CDR3 loop spans 14 amino acids.

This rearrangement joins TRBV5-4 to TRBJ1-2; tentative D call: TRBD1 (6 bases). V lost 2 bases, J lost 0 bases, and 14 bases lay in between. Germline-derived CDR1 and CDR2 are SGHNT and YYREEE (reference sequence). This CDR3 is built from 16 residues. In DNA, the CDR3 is TGTGCCAGCAGCTTCAAAACAGGGTTCCCTAACTATGGCTACACCTTC. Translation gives CASSFKTGFPNYGYTF.